Sequencing of this T cell receptor (beta chain) was carried out in a study of blood T cell repertoires in COVID-19. Study-level background: Sites in the United States, Italy and Spain provided acute and convalescent COVID-19 samples.

The protocol was immunoSEQ multiplex PCR, while the TCRdb copy is restricted to in-frame clones and leaves out a portion. The table has approximately 400,000 clones, about four fifths seen once. Participants' reported clinical history set cohort assignment. Cohort 3 recovery required two negative PCRs, clearance, or symptom resolution. V was pared by 4 bases and J by 2 bases, with 23 bases of the junction left unmatched. Germline V gene sequence: CDR1 LGHDT, CDR2 YNNKEL (reference sequence). CDR3 length: 23 amino acids. The sample consisted of PBMCs or T cells enriched from blood (not recorded which). The chain is built from TRBV3-1 (or the pseudogene TRBV3-2) and TRBJ2-2; 12 positions match TRBD1. This TCR derives from a woman aged 45-60 years who had recovered from COVID-19. Here the CDR3 reads CASSRANSPGQGALIANTGELFF. DNA of the CDR3: TGTGCCAGCAGCCGAGCGAACTCACCGGGACAGGGGGCCCTCATAGCTAACACCGGGGAGCTGTTTTTT.